Presented here are 27 T cell receptor beta chains from one specimen sequenced in a study of Ad26.COV2.S vaccination and SARS-CoV-2 variants. TCRdb's table, derived via immunoSEQ multiplex PCR, lists solely in-frame clones and lacks some. Among approximately 400,000 clones listed, roughly 85% were seen once. Treatment given: over 15 received Ad26.COV2.S at low or high dose, single or two shots; several received placebo; per-sample allocation not given. Collection of samples fell on day 63 after the first vaccine or placebo injection. The source was peripheral blood, collected in a trial of Ad26.COV2.S vaccine versus placebo. These receptors originate from a person between 18 and 65 years old who received the Ad26.COV2.S COVID-19 vaccine or a placebo.

A single count supports this clone. The chain joins TRBV13 to TRBJ2-3; D perhaps matches TRBD2 (5 bases). The CDR3 covers 14 residues. Germline CDR1 reads PRHDT; CDR2 reads FYEKMQ (reference sequence). Trimming pared 5 bases from V and 1 base from J, leaving 10 bases between. The CDR3 reads CASSRFGGTDTQYF. In DNA form, the CDR3 reads TGTGCCAGCAGCCGGTTCGGGGGCACAGATACGCAGTATTTT.

The genes are TRBV11-1 and TRBJ1-4, with 7 bases identical to TRBD1. This CDR3 has 14 amino acids. The V segment lost 4 bases and the J segment 1 base; nucleotides outside the gene matches: 0. Germline lookup yields CDR1 SGHAT and CDR2 FQDESV (reference sequence). The CDR3 loop is CASSYRGTNEKLFF. The CDR3 DNA sequence: TGTGCCAGCAGCTACAGGGGAACTAATGAAAAACTGTTTTTT. Combining the CDR3 with reference TRBV11-1 and TRBJ1-4 gives the whole variable domain EAEVAQSPRYKITEKSQAVAFWCDPISGHATLYWYRQILGQGPELLVQFQDESVVDDSQLPKDRFSAERLKGVDSTLKIQPAELGDSAMYLCASSYRGTNEKLFFGSGTQLSVL.

The genes are TRBV4-2 and TRBJ2-7; TRBD2 matches 14 bases. The junction had 1 base not matched to a gene; V was cut back by 4 bases and J by 2 bases. Germline loops: CDR1 LGHNA, CDR2 YNFKEQ. The CDR3 spans 15 residues. The CDR3 spells CASSRGLAGAYEQYF. Written as DNA, the CDR3 is TGTGCCAGCAGCCGGGGACTAGCGGGAGCCTACGAGCAGTACTTC.

The V gene is TRBV5-5, the J gene TRBJ1-5; D is perhaps TRBD1 (5 bases). This CDR3 region has 16 residues. Germline V gene sequence: CDR1 SGHKS, CDR2 YYEKEE (reference sequence). With 2 bases removed from V and 4 bases from J, the gap between germline ends came to 16 bases. The CDR3 sequence: CASSFRLGERNQPQHF. The DNA of the CDR3 is TGTGCCAGCAGCTTTCGTTTAGGGGAGAGAAATCAGCCCCAGCATTTT.

The J gene is TRBJ1-2, the V gene TRBV5-6; 10 nucleotides line up with TRBD1. Germline V gene sequence: CDR1 SGHDT, CDR2 YYEEEE. V lost 5 bases and J lost 4; bases outside the gene matches: 11. The CDR3 has 16 residues. This CDR3 reads CASRPGQGRRSYGYTF. Written as DNA, the CDR3 is TGTGCCAGCAGGCCGGGACAGGGGCGACGAAGCTATGGCTACACCTTC.

V gene TRBV20-1 combines with J gene TRBJ1-5; D unresolved. The V end lost 6 bases, the J end lost 0 bases, and 12 bases lay between the germline ends. Germline-derived CDR1 and CDR2 are DFQATT and SNEGSKA (reference sequence). The CDR3 spans 14 residues. The CDR3 loop reads CSASTTVSNQPQHF. The CDR3 coding sequence is TGCAGTGCGAGTACGACGGTTAGCAATCAGCCCCAGCATTTT.

The V gene is TRBV7-2, the J gene TRBJ2-1; 8 bases fit TRBD2. V trimming: 1 base; J trimming: 8 bases; junction bases outside the gene matches: 7. The CDR3 loop spans 15 amino acids. Germline lookup yields CDR1 SGHTA and CDR2 FQGNSA. The CDR3 bases are TGTGCCAGCAGCTTAGAGCGCGGGGGGTTCCATGAGCAGTTCTTC. It codes for CASSLERGGFHEQFF.

This clone was picked up one time. CDR3 region: CASSPRDPISGANVLTF. For the CDR3, the DNA is TGTGCCAGCAGCCCTCGGGACCCCATCTCTGGGGCCAACGTCCTGACTTTC. The chain links TRBV7-2 to TRBJ2-6, with D perhaps TRBD1 or TRBD2 (5 bases each). The CDR3 runs to 17 residues. The germline V gene encodes CDR1 SGHTA and CDR2 FQGNSA. V dropped 5 bases and J dropped 0 bases, with 14 bases sitting between them.

The chain uses TRBV6-5 and TRBJ1-2; a possible D gene is TRBD1 (6 bases). With 6 bases removed from V and 6 bases from J, the gap between germline ends came to 8 bases. This CDR3 has 11 residues. Germline CDR1 is MNHEY and CDR2 is SVGAGI. The CDR3 reads CASRGGDGYTF. CDR3 in DNA: TGTGCCAGCAGAGGGGGAGATGGCTACACCTTC.

This clone was seen a few times. The chain carries TRBV3-1 (or the pseudogene TRBV3-2) and TRBJ2-2; either TRBD1 or TRBD2 may fit D (5 bases each). The ends were cut back, 3 bases at V and 6 bases at J, with 14 bases in the middle. The CDR3 extends over 15 amino acids. Germline assignment: CDR1 LGHDT and CDR2 YNNKEL (reference sequence). CDR3 in DNA: TGTGCCAGCAGCCAGGGACGGAAACGTGCCGGGGAGCTGTTTTTT. It specifies CASSQGRKRAGELFF.

The rearrangement joins TRBV5-1 to TRBJ1-1; 8 positions match TRBD1. Unmatched junction bases numbered 11, after V lost 0 bases and J lost 4 bases. CDR3 length equals 17 residues. The germline V gene has CDR1 SGHRS and CDR2 YFSETQ. The CDR3 here is CASSLEIGQGSGTEAFF. The CDR3 DNA reads TGCGCCAGCAGCTTGGAAATTGGACAGGGAAGTGGCACTGAAGCTTTCTTT.

The J gene is TRBJ2-1, the V gene TRBV18; 10 bases map to TRBD2. With 5 bases clipped from V and 3 bases from J, the junction kept 4 bases outside the gene matches. CDR1 and CDR2 from the germline V gene are KGHSH and LQKENI. CDR3 size: 15 residues. The CDR3 protein is CASSIAGGFYNEQFF. As DNA, the CDR3 is TGTGCCAGCTCAATAGCGGGAGGTTTCTACAATGAGCAGTTCTTC.

This chain links TRBV5-1 with TRBJ2-3; perhaps TRBD1 as D (6 bases). Germline CDR1 is SGHRS and CDR2 is YFSETQ. Trimming stripped 4 bases from V and 5 bases from J, with 14 bases between. The CDR3 spans 14 residues. CDR3 nucleotides: TGCGCCAGCAGCGAGGCGACAGGTGAAGATACGCAGTATTTT. Protein product: CASSEATGEDTQYF.

J is TRBJ1-5 and V is TRBV4-3; D uncertain. CDR1 LGHNA and CDR2 YSLEER come from the germline V gene. Trimming stripped 0 bases from V and 0 bases from J, with 9 bases between. The CDR3 has 16 amino acids. The CDR3 nucleotides read TGCGCCAGCAGCCAAGACGGGCCTTATAGCAATCAGCCCCAGCATTTT. It specifies CASSQDGPYSNQPQHF.

V is TRBV7-2 and J is TRBJ1-3; D perhaps matches TRBD1 (5 bases). This CDR3 contains 16 residues. CDR1 and CDR2 (germline): SGHTA, FQGNSA. V was shortened by 2 bases and J by 0 bases, with 11 bases between the two germline ends. The CDR3 coding sequence is TGTGCCAGCAGCTTACGAACAGGCCTCTCTGGAAACACCATATATTTT. This translates into CASSLRTGLSGNTIYF.

The V call is TRBV11-3, the J call TRBJ1-1, with 7 bases lining up with TRBD1. CDR1 and CDR2 (germline): SGHNT, YENEEA. J lost 3 bases, V lost 2 bases, and 0 bases had no gene match. The CDR3 sequence is 13 residues long. CDR3 nucleotides: TGTGCCAGCAGCTTACAGGGGGACACTGAAGCTTTCTTT. Protein product: CASSLQGDTEAFF.

The chain carries TRBV9 and TRBJ2-7; D tentatively reads TRBD1 or TRBD2 (5 bases each). CDR1 SGDLS and CDR2 YYNGEE come from the germline V gene. V lost 3 bases and J 3 bases, leaving 10 bases between the germline ends. This CDR3 is 13 amino acids long. The DNA for the CDR3 is TGTGCCAGCAGCGCGGGACCCCGCTACGAGCAGTACTTC. Protein sequence: CASSAGPRYEQYF.

The rearrangement joins TRBV3-1 (or the pseudogene TRBV3-2) to TRBJ2-3; D remains unclear. Germline CDR1 and CDR2: LGHDT and YNNKEL (reference sequence). V lost 2 bases and J lost 6, with 12 bases in between. The CDR3 has 14 residues. This chain's CDR3 is CASSQWTASDTQYF. The CDR3 DNA reads as TGTGCCAGCAGCCAATGGACGGCCTCCGATACGCAGTATTTT.

The chain has TRBV5-5 and TRBJ2-3; 9 bases align to TRBD1. Germline CDR1 SGHKS, CDR2 YYEKEE (reference sequence). V shed 5 bases and J 4 bases; nucleotides not matched to a gene: 8. The CDR3 covers 15 residues. The CDR3 bases are TGTGCCAGCAGGACCCGGGACAGGGCCGCAGATACGCAGTATTTT. This gives the protein CASRTRDRAADTQYF.

J is TRBJ1-4 and V is TRBV10-2; D is unclear. The CDR3 contains 14 residues. Germline CDR1 reads WSHSY; CDR2 reads SAAADI. V was cut by 0 bases and J by 8 bases, with 10 bases left in between. The CDR3 sequence is CASSESGLGEKLFF. Here the CDR3 DNA reads TGCGCCAGCAGTGAGTCGGGCCTGGGAGAAAAACTGTTTTTT.

The rearrangement links TRBV5-1 to TRBJ2-7, with 13 positions matching TRBD2. Germline CDR1 reads SGHRS; CDR2 reads YFSETQ. This CDR3 region has 15 residues. Trimming removed 4 bases from V and 4 bases from J; junction bases left unmatched: 5. The CDR3 sequence: CASSILAGGPYEQYF. For the CDR3, the DNA is TGCGCCAGCAGCATACTAGCGGGAGGGCCATACGAGCAGTACTTC.

The chain joins TRBV14 to TRBJ2-7; 10 nucleotides line up with TRBD2. J lost 2 bases, V lost 4 bases, and 5 bases had no gene match. The CDR3 totals 15 residues. The germline CDR1 and CDR2 sequences are SGHDN and FVKESK. CDR3 sequence reads: CASSRAGGETYEQYF. In DNA form, the CDR3 reads TGTGCCAGCAGCCGAGCGGGAGGGGAAACCTACGAGCAGTACTTC.

The chain combines TRBV6-1 with TRBJ1-6, with D unclear. Germline CDR1 and CDR2: MNHNS and SASEGT. V lost 3 bases, J lost 0 bases, and 9 bases lay in between. The CDR3 consists of 16 residues. The CDR3 DNA sequence: TGTGCCAGCAGTGATGAGGGTGTCTCCTATAATTCACCCCTCCACTTT. It is translated as CASSDEGVSYNSPLHF.

V usage is TRBV9 and J usage is TRBJ2-7, with D possibly being TRBD1 (6 bases). The CDR3 runs to 14 residues. Germline-derived CDR1 and CDR2 are SGDLS and YYNGEE. Trimming left V 0 bases short and J 3 bases short, with 10 bases between. The CDR3 loop reads CASSVAIRGYEQYF. The CDR3 nucleotides read TGTGCCAGCAGCGTAGCGATCAGGGGCTACGAGCAGTACTTC.

The chain couples TRBV19 to TRBJ2-3, with D possibly matching TRBD1 (6 bases). The germline V gene encodes CDR1 LNHDA and CDR2 SQIVND (reference sequence). This CDR3 comprises 14 residues. The V end was cut by 5 bases, the J end by 2 bases, with 11 bases between. The CDR3 loop reads CASSADSYTDTQYF. CDR3 in DNA: TGTGCCAGTAGTGCGGACAGTTACACAGATACGCAGTATTTT. The full variable domain, completed using reference TRBV19 and TRBJ2-3, is DGGITQSPKYLFRKEGQNVTLSCEQNLNHDAMYWYRQDPGQGLRLIYYSQIVNDFQKGDIAEGYSVSREKKESFPLTVTSAQKNPTAFYLCASSADSYTDTQYFGPGTRLTVL.

The CDR3 nucleotides are TGTGCCAGCAGCGGGACATCTAGCAATCAGCCCCAGCATTTT. Translating it yields CASSGTSSNQPQHF. This chain links TRBV6-5 with TRBJ1-5, with D possibly matching TRBD1 (6 bases). V lost 6 bases to trimming and J lost 0 bases, with 9 bases between them. From germline, CDR1 is MNHEY and CDR2 SVGAGI. CDR3 length: 14 residues.

This chain connects TRBV12-3 or TRBV12-4 to TRBJ1-1; D unresolved. V lost 9 bases and J 0 bases, leaving 11 bases between the germline ends. This CDR3 contains 13 residues. CDR3 in amino acids: CASKEFMNTEAFF. The CDR3 DNA reads TGTGCCAGTAAGGAGTTCATGAACACTGAAGCTTTCTTT.